Shown below are 14 T cell receptor beta chains from a single sample sequenced in a study of shared clonotypes between healthy human individuals. The table came from immunoSEQ multiplex PCR; TCRdb's copy has only in-frame clones and leaves some out. The sample holds about 2.4 million clones, approximately 94% seen once. Input material: naive CD4+ T cells sorted from blood. Subset given: CD45RA+ positively selected. Source of these receptors: a man aged 18 to 30 in good health.

The chain has TRBV10-3 and TRBJ2-5; the match to TRBD1 covers 8 bases. Matching the DNA end better, TRBJ2-7 makes the J call doubtful. The germline V gene encodes CDR1 ENHRY and CDR2 SYGVKD. The CDR3 contains 13 residues. Here the CDR3 DNA reads TGTGCCATCAGTAGGACAGGGCCCTACGAGCAGTACTTC. It is translated as CAISRTGPYEQYF.

This chain connects TRBV29-1 to TRBJ2-5; the match to TRBD2 covers 10 bases. The J call may be wrong; the DNA end is better matched by TRBJ2-7. Germline CDR1 and CDR2: SQVTM and ANQGSEA. This CDR3 region has 12 residues. The CDR3 sequence: CSVASGSYEQYF. The CDR3, as DNA: TGCAGCGTTGCTAGCGGGAGCTACGAGCAGTACTTC.

V and J are TRBV2 and TRBJ2-2; a weak D match, TRBD1 (5 bases). Trimming removed 2 bases at V and 5 bases at J, with 12 bases between. CDR3 length: 15 amino acids. The germline CDR1 and CDR2 sequences are SNHLY and FYNNEI. The CDR3 nucleotides read TGTGCCAGCAGTGAATTCTCGGCAGGGACCGGGGAGCTGTTTTTT. It codes for CASSEFSAGTGELFF. The full variable domain, its missing parts supplied by reference TRBV2 and TRBJ2-2, is EPEVTQTPSHQVTQMGQEVILRCVPISNHLYFYWYRQILGQKVEFLVSFYNNEISEKSEIFDDQFSVERPDGSNFTLKIRSTKLEDSAMYFCASSEFSAGTGELFFGEGSRLTVL.

The chain recombines TRBV19 with TRBJ1-3; D gene unclear. V lost 4 bases to trimming and J lost 0 bases, with 13 bases between them. CDR1 and CDR2 from the germline V gene are LNHDA and SQIVND (reference sequence). There are 16 residues in the CDR3. The CDR3 bases are TGTGCCAGTAGTACAACACAACGAGCCTCTGGAAACACCATATATTTT. Translation gives CASSTTQRASGNTIYF.

This clone was seen a single time. The V call is TRBV29-1, the J call TRBJ2-7; D call uncertain. V was shortened by 4 bases and J by 6 bases, with 19 bases between the two germline ends. CDR3 length: 14 residues. CDR1 is SQVTM, CDR2 ANQGSEA, per germline. The CDR3 sequence: CSVGVSPWAGEQYF. The DNA of the CDR3 is TGCAGCGTTGGCGTGTCCCCATGGGCAGGCGAGCAGTACTTC.

Notes on this clone: The sample holds other DNA sequences that translate to the same CDR3. J is TRBJ2-7 and V is TRBV5-1, with D perhaps matching TRBD2 (5 bases). This CDR3 is 15 amino acids long. The germline V gene has CDR1 SGHRS and CDR2 YFSETQ. V lost 0 bases, J lost 0 bases, and 10 bases lay in between. CDR3 protein: CASSLEAGPSYEQYF. CDR3 in DNA: TGCGCCAGCAGCTTGGAGGCGGGCCCCTCCTACGAGCAGTACTTC.

The V gene is TRBV19, the J gene TRBJ2-1; 9 bases align to TRBD1. CDR1 and CDR2 from the germline V gene are LNHDA and SQIVND (reference sequence). This CDR3 contains 16 residues. J gave up 0 bases and V 9 bases, and 9 bases lay outside the gene matches. The CDR3 here is CASRDRVPSSYNEQFF. The CDR3 coding sequence is TGTGCCAGCCGGGACAGGGTGCCGAGCTCCTACAATGAGCAGTTCTTC.

V is TRBV10-3 and J is TRBJ2-1, with 7 bases matching TRBD2. The CDR3 runs 16 residues. V trimming: 0 bases; J trimming: 5 bases; junction bases outside the gene matches: 7. Germline CDR1 is ENHRY and CDR2 is SYGVKD. CDR3 region: CAISESTGLRHNEQFF. In nucleotides, the CDR3 is TGTGCCATCAGTGAGTCGACGGGACTACGACACAATGAGCAGTTCTTC.

A word on this clone: An end of the junction does not agree with germline; a read error may underlie this. The chain links TRBV10-3 to TRBJ2-2; no firm D call. The germline V gene has CDR1 ENHRY and CDR2 SYGVKD. This CDR3 contains 12 residues. DNA for the CDR3: TGTGCCATCAGAGAGTCAGACGGGGAGCTGTTTTTT. This codes for CAIRESDGELFF.

This chain connects TRBV11-1 to TRBJ2-7; maybe TRBD2 (5 bases). Germline assignment: CDR1 SGHAT and CDR2 FQDESV (reference sequence). The CDR3 contains 14 residues. The V gene lost 6 bases and the J gene lost 0 bases, with 12 bases spanning the gap. CDR3 residues: CASRRTGSSYEQYF. Written as DNA, the CDR3 is TGTGCCAGCAGACGAACGGGGAGCTCCTACGAGCAGTACTTC.

The chain uses TRBV12-5 and TRBJ2-7; 10 bases fit TRBD2. V lost 7 bases to trimming and J lost 5 bases; unmatched junction nucleotides: 8. Per germline, CDR1 LGHNT and CDR2 FRNRAP. The CDR3 loop spans 14 amino acids. As DNA, the CDR3 is TGTGCTAGTGAACGAGCGGGAGGGCGAAACGAGCAGTACTTC. Its protein is CASERAGGRNEQYF.

The genes are TRBV29-1 and TRBJ1-2; perhaps TRBD1 as D (6 bases). The CDR3 extends over 11 amino acids. In germline, CDR1 is SQVTM, CDR2 ANQGSEA. V was cut by 4 bases and J by 7 bases, with 10 bases left in between. For the CDR3, the DNA is TGCAGCGTTGTCGTAGGGGGTGGCTACACCTTC. This codes for CSVVVGGGYTF. Combining the CDR3 with reference TRBV29-1 and TRBJ1-2 gives the whole variable domain SAVISQKPSRDICQRGTSLTIQCQVDSQVTMMFWYRQQPGQSLTLIATANQGSEATYESGFVIDKFPISRPNLTFSTLTVSNMSPEDSSIYLCSVVVGGGYTFGSGTRLTVV.

This chain uses TRBV13 with TRBJ2-3; possibly TRBD2 for D (6 bases). CDR1 PRHDT and CDR2 FYEKMQ come from the germline V gene (reference sequence). The CDR3 consists of 17 residues. V was shortened by 5 bases and J by 0 bases, with 18 bases between the two germline ends. The CDR3 protein is CASSLTGTPSSTDTQYF. The CDR3 DNA reads as TGTGCCAGCAGCCTCACCGGGACTCCTTCGAGCACAGATACGCAGTATTTT. The entire variable domain, with the rest obtained from reference TRBV13 and TRBJ2-3, is as follows: AAGVIQSPRHLIKEKRETATLKCYPIPRHDTVYWYQQGPGQDPQFLISFYEKMQSDKGSIPDRFSAQQFSDYHSELNMSSLELGDSALYFCASSLTGTPSSTDTQYFGPGTRLTVL.

V is TRBV4-1 and J is TRBJ1-3, with 7 nucleotides matching TRBD1. The germline V gene has CDR1 MGHRA and CDR2 YSYEKL. CDR3 length: 16 amino acids. The trim removed 4 bases at V and 4 bases at J, leaving 10 bases unmatched. In nucleotides, the CDR3 is TGCGCCAGCAGCCCAAAACCCCAGGGGGGAGGAAACACCATATATTTT. Amino acid sequence: CASSPKPQGGGNTIYF.